Shown below are 23 T cell receptor beta chains from a single sample sequenced in a study of blood T cell repertoires in COVID-19. Clones were read by immunoSEQ multiplex PCR, and TCRdb kept only the in-frame ones, dropping some. Altogether tens of thousands of clones are present, roughly 86% being singletons, with the ten largest covering 5%. What was sequenced was peripheral blood. Source of these receptors: a middle-aged man with active COVID-19.

J is TRBJ2-3 and V is TRBV19, with a weak D call TRBD1 (5 bases). CDR3 size: 16 residues. The V end lost 8 bases, the J end lost 0 bases, and 18 bases lay between the germline ends. Germline CDR1 LNHDA, CDR2 SQIVND (reference sequence). CDR3 residues: CASSADMDTSTDTQYF. The CDR3 region has the DNA TGTGCCAGTTCAGCCGACATGGACACGAGCACAGATACGCAGTATTTT.

This chain links TRBV5-4 with TRBJ2-5, with unresolved D. This CDR3 has 13 amino acids. Germline-derived CDR1 and CDR2 are SGHNT and YYREEE (reference sequence). Trimming stripped 1 base from V and 5 bases from J, with 9 bases between. CDR3 protein: CASSLPNGETQYF. The DNA of the CDR3 is TGTGCCAGCAGCTTGCCAAACGGGGAGACCCAGTACTTC.

This clone appeared a single time. This chain connects TRBV9 to TRBJ1-4; a weak D match, TRBD1 (5 bases). The CDR3 length is 15 residues. V lost 0 bases to trimming and J lost 4 bases, with 10 bases between them. Germline CDR1 reads SGDLS; CDR2 reads YYNGEE. CDR3 bases: TGTGCCAGCAGCGTAGTAGGGGCCGGTAATGAAAAACTGTTTTTT. It encodes CASSVVGAGNEKLFF.

The J gene is TRBJ2-3, the V gene TRBV9, with D perhaps TRBD2 (5 bases). The CDR3 consists of 16 residues. The germline CDR1 and CDR2 sequences are SGDLS and YYNGEE. V was trimmed by 1 base and J by 3 bases, leaving 15 bases between them. The CDR3 sequence: CASSVTREEVTDTQYF. CDR3 nucleotides: TGTGCCAGCAGCGTAACGAGGGAAGAGGTAACAGATACGCAGTATTTT.

This clone came up a few times. This chain uses TRBV24-1 with TRBJ2-7; possibly TRBD1 for D (6 bases). There are 16 residues in the CDR3. V gave up 0 bases and J gave up 0 bases, with 11 bases separating them. Germline values: CDR1 KGHDR, CDR2 SFDVKD. This chain's CDR3 is CATSDLSQGNSYEQYF. CDR3 bases: TGTGCCACCAGTGATTTGTCGCAGGGGAACTCCTACGAGCAGTACTTC.

V and J are TRBV6-1 and TRBJ1-2; possible D gene TRBD1, 6 bases. Trimming took 4 bases from V and 0 from J, leaving 18 bases between them. Germline CDR1 reads MNHNS; CDR2 reads SASEGT. The CDR3 is 17 amino acids. CDR3 sequence: CASSARTVWTANYGYTF. CDR3 bases: TGTGCCAGCAGTGCCCGCACAGTCTGGACAGCTAACTATGGCTACACCTTC.

The chain joins TRBV29-1 to TRBJ1-2; no firm D call. Trimming stripped 2 bases from V and 4 bases from J, with 17 bases between. Germline V CDR1 and CDR2: SQVTM, ANQGSEA. This CDR3 comprises 15 residues. Here the CDR3 reads CSVEREGGSIYGYTF. The CDR3 DNA is TGCAGCGTTGAACGAGAGGGAGGCTCAATCTATGGCTACACCTTC. Looking up the rest from reference TRBV29-1 and TRBJ1-2 gives the full variable domain: SAVISQKPSRDICQRGTSLTIQCQVDSQVTMMFWYRQQPGQSLTLIATANQGSEATYESGFVIDKFPISRPNLTFSTLTVSNMSPEDSSIYLCSVEREGGSIYGYTFGSGTRLTVV.

The chain recombines TRBV27 with TRBJ1-2; 7 nucleotides agree with TRBD1. Unmatched junction bases numbered 8, after V lost 8 bases and J lost 5 bases. The CDR3 contains 13 residues. Germline assignment: CDR1 MNHEY and CDR2 SMNVEV (reference sequence). The CDR3 nucleotides read TGTGCCAGCGGTCCGGGACAGATTTATGGCTACACCTTC. This gives the protein CASGPGQIYGYTF.

The rearrangement uses TRBV5-1 and TRBJ2-7, with 9 bases identical to TRBD2. The V gene end was trimmed by 4 bases and the J gene end by 3 bases; junction bases not matched to a gene: 8. Germline V gene lookup returns CDR1 SGHRS and CDR2 YFSETQ. This CDR3 spans 15 amino acids. DNA for the CDR3: TGCGCCAGCAGCACCGCTAGCGGGACTATCTACGAGCAGTACTTC. Translated, it gives CASSTASGTIYEQYF.

The rearrangement links TRBV5-1 to TRBJ2-3; D not certain. The CDR3 is made up of 15 amino acids. Germline-derived CDR1 and CDR2 are SGHRS and YFSETQ. V was pared by 5 bases and J by 5 bases, with 18 bases between. The CDR3 DNA reads TGCGCCAGCAGTCTTCTGGCCCATAAGATAGATACGCAGTATTTT. Amino acid sequence: CASSLLAHKIDTQYF.

This clone was detected only once. The chain couples TRBV19 to TRBJ2-3, with a weak D call TRBD2 (6 bases). V was pared by 3 bases and J by 4 bases, with 11 bases between. There are 14 residues in the CDR3. Germline lookup yields CDR1 LNHDA and CDR2 SQIVND (reference sequence). DNA of the CDR3: TGTGCCAGTAGTATGGGGGGTGGTGCAGATACGCAGTATTTT. Protein product: CASSMGGGADTQYF.

The chain combines TRBV19 with TRBJ1-2; 7 nucleotides line up with TRBD1. Trimming took 8 bases from V and 10 from J; bases not matched to a gene: 13. Germline V gene sequence: CDR1 LNHDA, CDR2 SQIVND (reference sequence). This CDR3 contains 13 residues. CDR3 nucleotide sequence: TGTGCCAGTCTCCCTAAGGGGGCGCATGACTACACCTTC. It yields the protein CASLPKGAHDYTF.

This clone was seen a single time. The CDR3 sequence: CASSQYGSGDEQYF. CDR3 in DNA: TGTGCCAGCAGCCAATACGGGAGTGGCGACGAGCAGTACTTC. This chain links TRBV16 with TRBJ2-7, with TRBD2 as a possible D gene (6 bases). Trimming took off 1 base at V and 5 bases at J, with 12 bases between the two ends. Germline lookup yields CDR1 KGHSY and CDR2 FQNENV. The CDR3 loop spans 14 amino acids.

The J gene is TRBJ2-3, the V gene TRBV3-1 (or the pseudogene TRBV3-2), with D perhaps TRBD2 (6 bases). V dropped 8 bases and J dropped 4 bases, with 13 bases sitting between them. This CDR3 has 13 residues. Germline loops: CDR1 LGHDT, CDR2 YNNKEL (reference sequence). CDR3 loop: CASRRATSDTQYF. CDR3 DNA sequence: TGTGCCAGCCGGAGGGCTACTTCAGATACGCAGTATTTT.

J is TRBJ1-5 and V is TRBV30; maybe TRBD1 (5 bases). The CDR3 consists of 14 residues. V lost 0 bases and J 5 bases, leaving 11 bases between the germline ends. CDR1 and CDR2 from the germline V gene are GTSNPN and SVGIG (reference sequence). In DNA form, the CDR3 reads TGTGCCTGGAGTGTCATAGGGGTGGATCAGCCCCAGCATTTT. Its translation is CAWSVIGVDQPQHF.

This rearrangement joins TRBV7-9 to TRBJ2-5; a possible D gene is TRBD1 (7 bases). V lost 5 bases and J lost 5, with 18 bases in between. The germline CDR1 and CDR2 sequences are SEHNR and FQNEAQ (reference sequence). CDR3 length: 15 amino acids. The CDR3, as DNA: TGTGCCAGCAGCCCATCGGAGGGGGCCGGGGAGACCCAGTACTTC. Protein product: CASSPSEGAGETQYF. Based on the CDR3 plus reference TRBV7-9 and TRBJ2-5, the full variable domain is DTGVSQNPRHKITKRGQNVTFRCDPISEHNRLYWYRQTLGQGPEFLTYFQNEAQLEKSRLLSDRFSAERPKGSFSTLEIQRTEQGDSAMYLCASSPSEGAGETQYFGPGTRLLVL.

The chain links TRBV5-6 to TRBJ2-3; a possible D gene is TRBD1 (5 bases). Germline V gene lookup returns CDR1 SGHDT and CDR2 YYEEEE. Trimming cost V 7 bases and J 10 bases, with 16 bases left between them. This CDR3 spans 12 amino acids. The CDR3 sequence is CASYSTQGAQYF. In DNA, the CDR3 is TGTGCCAGCTATAGTACCCAGGGCGCGCAGTATTTT.

The V gene is TRBV28, the J gene TRBJ2-3; TRBD1 is a possible D gene (6 bases). Between the trimmed V and J ends, which lost 7 bases and 2 bases, there was a span of 16 bases. Germline V gene sequence: CDR1 MDHEN, CDR2 SYDVKM. The CDR3 is made up of 15 amino acids. The CDR3 loop reads CASTPGTHYTDTQYF. In DNA, the CDR3 is TGTGCCAGCACCCCCGGGACACATTACACAGATACGCAGTATTTT.

The chain has TRBV4-1 and TRBJ2-7, with D perhaps TRBD1 (6 bases). Trimming left V 4 bases short and J 1 base short, with 11 bases between. This CDR3 has 14 residues. Germline values: CDR1 MGHRA, CDR2 YSYEKL. The CDR3: CASSLQGFSYEQYF. Written as DNA, the CDR3 is TGCGCCAGCAGCCTACAGGGTTTTTCCTACGAGCAGTACTTC.

The rearrangement joins TRBV19 to TRBJ2-7, with TRBD2 matching over 7 bases. The CDR3 is 13 amino acids. Germline V gives CDR1 LNHDA, CDR2 SQIVND (reference sequence). J lost 5 bases, V lost 5 bases, and 6 bases had no gene match. The CDR3 reads CASSSSTSHEQYF. The CDR3 DNA is TGTGCCAGTAGTTCCTCGACTAGCCACGAGCAGTACTTC.

This clone was counted between two and nine times. The chain is built from TRBV30 and TRBJ1-5; D unresolved. The germline V gene has CDR1 GTSNPN and CDR2 SVGIG (reference sequence). This CDR3 has 13 amino acids. Deletions cut 2 bases from V and 4 bases from J, with 9 bases between. CDR3 residues: CAWSMRENQPQHF. DNA of the CDR3: TGTGCCTGGAGTATGAGGGAAAATCAGCCCCAGCATTTT.

This clone is medium-sized within its sample. The chain joins TRBV5-5 to TRBJ1-2; D is unresolved. The CDR3 runs to 12 residues. V lost 4 bases and J 5 bases, leaving 9 bases between the germline ends. Germline-derived CDR1 and CDR2 are SGHKS and YYEKEE (reference sequence). DNA for the CDR3: TGTGCCAGCAGCCCTAGAGGGTATGGCTACACCTTC. Protein sequence: CASSPRGYGYTF. Combining the CDR3 with reference TRBV5-5 and TRBJ1-2 gives the whole variable domain DAGVTQSPTHLIKTRGQQVTLRCSPISGHKSVSWYQQVLGQGPQFIFQYYEKEERGRGNFPDRFSARQFPNYSSELNVNALLLGDSALYLCASSPRGYGYTFGSGTRLTVV.

This chain links TRBV7-2 with TRBJ1-5; D unclear. The V gene lost 7 bases and the J gene lost 5 bases, with 15 bases spanning the gap. Germline CDR1 is SGHTA and CDR2 is FQGNSA. The CDR3 contains 14 residues. The CDR3 DNA reads as TGTGCCAGCAACTCGTGGGGAGGGTATCAGCCCCAGCATTTT. It is translated as CASNSWGGYQPQHF.